The T cell receptor beta chain described here comes from a study of blood T cells in healthy people across ages. A sample-barcoded 5' primer and a J-beta primer mix were used in a second PCR of roughly 7 to 11 cycles. One entry per CDR3 protein, called by TCRdb with MiXCR from the 5' RACE reads. The sample has just over 800,000 distinct CDR3 sequences, about 62% seen once. The CDR3 sequence is 15 residues long. CDR1 MDHEN and CDR2 SYDVKM come from the germline V gene. Trimming stripped 2 bases from V and 2 bases from J, with 13 bases between. The material sequenced was blood. The TCR was taken from a man between 25 and 39 years old in good health. J is TRBJ2-7 and V is TRBV28, with D perhaps TRBD2 (5 bases). CDR3 DNA: TGTGCCAGCAGTTTAGGACGGGGTGGGCCCTACGAGCAGTACTTC. Amino acid sequence: CASSLGRGGPYEQYF.